One sample yielded the 15 T cell receptor beta chains listed below, sequenced in a study of blood T cell repertoires in COVID-19. Sequencing was performed with immunoSEQ multiplex PCR; in TCRdb, only in-frame clones are kept and a portion is missing. Among 260,000 or so clones listed, 75% to 85% were seen once. The material sequenced was peripheral blood. The receptors were sampled from a woman aged 70 to 79 with acute or convalescent COVID-19.

This chain joins TRBV2 and TRBJ1-5, with 12 bases that match TRBD1. Trimming cost V 4 bases and J 4 bases; bases outside gene matches: 11. There are 18 residues in the CDR3. Germline CDR1 is SNHLY and CDR2 is FYNNEI. CDR3 protein: CASSVSPGQGAGNQPQHF. CDR3 DNA: TGTGCCAGCAGTGTCTCTCCGGGACAGGGGGCGGGGAATCAGCCCCAGCATTTT.

The rearrangement uses TRBV10-2 and TRBJ1-2, with 7 bases aligning to TRBD1. Germline CDR1 reads WSHSY; CDR2 reads SAAADI. This CDR3 has 14 residues. The trim removed 3 bases at V and 4 bases at J, leaving 5 bases unmatched. The CDR3 DNA reads TGCGCCAGCAGTGACAGGGGGGAACTCTATGGCTACACCTTC. It translates to CASSDRGELYGYTF.

The rearrangement links TRBV5-1 to TRBJ2-1; tentative D call: TRBD1 (5 bases). The CDR3 is 16 amino acids. Trimming pared 1 base from V and 8 bases from J, leaving 19 bases between. CDR1 and CDR2 from the germline V gene are SGHRS and YFSETQ. The CDR3 DNA reads TGCGCCAGCAGCTTGAATAAGCAGGGCCGGATGGATGAGCAGTTCTTC. Amino acid sequence: CASSLNKQGRMDEQFF.

In its sample, this clone was seen once. The rearrangement uses TRBV18 and TRBJ1-1; maybe TRBD1 (5 bases). Germline CDR1 reads KGHSH; CDR2 reads LQKENI. V lost 1 base to trimming and J lost 2 bases, with 11 bases between them. The CDR3 runs to 15 residues. CDR3 residues: CASSPQTEPNTEAFF. For the CDR3, the DNA is TGTGCCAGCTCACCACAGACAGAACCAAACACTGAAGCTTTCTTT.

The chain recombines TRBV5-6 with TRBJ1-5; D is ambiguous. Between the trimmed V and J ends, which lost 4 bases and 0 bases, there was a span of 14 bases. This CDR3 spans 16 amino acids. Germline V CDR1 and CDR2: SGHDT, YYEEEE. The CDR3 DNA follows: TGTGCCAGCAGCAAACTACCGGTTAGTAGCAATCAGCCCCAGCATTTT. Protein: CASSKLPVSSNQPQHF.

J is TRBJ2-5 and V is TRBV27, with TRBD2 matching over 11 bases. The germline V gene has CDR1 MNHEY and CDR2 SMNVEV (reference sequence). The CDR3 covers 15 residues. V shed 2 bases, J shed 6 bases, and the junction held 5 bases outside the gene matches. The CDR3 sequence: CASSLGPSGGKTQYF. CDR3 in DNA: TGTGCCAGCAGTTTAGGTCCTAGCGGGGGGAAGACCCAGTACTTC.

The V gene is TRBV4-1, the J gene TRBJ2-7; 10 positions match TRBD1. The J segment lost 2 bases and the V segment lost 5 bases, leaving 9 bases of the junction unmatched. The CDR3 totals 16 residues. Germline V gene lookup returns CDR1 MGHRA and CDR2 YSYEKL. In nucleotides, the CDR3 is TGCGCCAGCAGCTTACCCCGGGACAGGGGTACCTACGAGCAGTACTTC. Translated: CASSLPRDRGTYEQYF.

J is TRBJ1-5 and V is TRBV2; 7 bases are shared with TRBD1. The V gene's germline CDR1 is SNHLY and CDR2 FYNNEI. CDR3 size: 14 residues. Trimming cost V 4 bases and J 3 bases; bases outside gene matches: 3. The CDR3 nucleotides are TGTGCCAGCAGTGTGGACAGGCTCAATCAGCCCCAGCATTTT. Translated, it gives CASSVDRLNQPQHF.

The chain recombines TRBV2 with TRBJ2-3; 15 bases match TRBD2. V shed 3 bases and J 8 bases; nucleotides not matched to a gene: 0. This CDR3 has 14 amino acids. CDR1 SNHLY and CDR2 FYNNEI come from the germline V gene. The CDR3 DNA follows: TGTGCCAGCAGTGAGGGACTAGCGGGGGGTACGCAGTATTTT. Its translation: CASSEGLAGGTQYF.

The chain links TRBV6-6 to TRBJ2-2, with TRBD1 as a possible D gene (6 bases). Trimming shortened V by 4 bases and J by 7 bases, and 16 bases separated the two germline ends. The CDR3 runs to 15 residues. Germline V gives CDR1 MNHNY, CDR2 SVGAGI (reference sequence). The CDR3, as DNA: TGTGCCAGCAGTTTTCCCCAGGGGCGAGTCGGGGAGCTGTTTTTT. Its protein is CASSFPQGRVGELFF.

This clone came up many times. CDR3 nucleotide sequence: TGTGCCAGCTCACCGGGACAGGGGGATGGCTACACCTTC. Encoded protein: CASSPGQGDGYTF. This sequence joins TRBV18 and TRBJ1-2; 11 nucleotides line up with TRBD1. CDR1 and CDR2 (germline): KGHSH, LQKENI. V was clipped by 3 bases and J by 6 bases; unmatched bases: 0. There are 13 residues in the CDR3.

The rearrangement joins TRBV7-2 to TRBJ2-2, with 10 bases that match TRBD1. The CDR3 runs to 14 residues. V shed 5 bases, J shed 5 bases, and the junction held 2 bases outside the gene matches. CDR1 and CDR2 (germline): SGHTA, FQGNSA. This CDR3 is CASSGTGVTGELFF. The CDR3 DNA sequence: TGTGCCAGCAGCGGGACAGGGGTAACCGGGGAGCTGTTTTTT.

The chain joins TRBV7-2 to TRBJ1-1; D ambiguous. CDR1 is SGHTA and CDR2 is FQGNSA in the germline V gene. The CDR3 consists of 14 residues. The V gene lost 3 bases and the J gene lost 2 bases, with 10 bases spanning the gap. This chain's CDR3 is CASSFQVRNTEAFF. The CDR3 region has the DNA TGTGCCAGCAGCTTCCAGGTTAGAAACACTGAAGCTTTCTTT.

The chain joins TRBV6-6 to TRBJ1-5; maybe TRBD1 (5 bases). Trimming removed 5 bases from V and 0 bases from J, with 14 bases in between. CDR3 length equals 16 residues. The V gene's germline CDR1 is MNHNY and CDR2 SVGAGI (reference sequence). For the CDR3, the DNA is TGTGCCAGCAGTATGTTGTTCAGGGATAGCAATCAGCCCCAGCATTTT. Translated, it gives CASSMLFRDSNQPQHF.

The chain is built from TRBV5-1 and TRBJ1-4; 7 bases match TRBD1. There are 16 residues in the CDR3. The V gene end was trimmed by 5 bases and the J gene end by 5 bases; junction bases not matched to a gene: 12. Germline V gene sequence: CDR1 SGHRS, CDR2 YFSETQ. The CDR3 DNA sequence: TGCGCCAGCAGTTTACCGACCGGGACAGCAAATGAAAAACTGTTTTTT. Translating gives CASSLPTGTANEKLFF.